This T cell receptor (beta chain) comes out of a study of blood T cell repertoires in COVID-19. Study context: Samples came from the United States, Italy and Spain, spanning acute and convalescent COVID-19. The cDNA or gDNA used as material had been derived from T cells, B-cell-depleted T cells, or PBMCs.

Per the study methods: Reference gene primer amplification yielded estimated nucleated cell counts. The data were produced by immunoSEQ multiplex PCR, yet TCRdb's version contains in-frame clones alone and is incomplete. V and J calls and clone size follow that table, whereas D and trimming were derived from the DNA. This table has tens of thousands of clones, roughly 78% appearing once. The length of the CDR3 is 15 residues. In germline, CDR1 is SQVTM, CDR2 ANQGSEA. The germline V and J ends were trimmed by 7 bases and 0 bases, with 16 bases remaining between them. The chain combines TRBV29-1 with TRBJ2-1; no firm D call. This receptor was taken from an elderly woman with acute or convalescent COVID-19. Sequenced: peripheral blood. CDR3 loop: CSAQTISSSYNEQFF. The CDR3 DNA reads TGCAGCGCCCAGACAATCTCAAGCTCCTACAATGAGCAGTTCTTC.